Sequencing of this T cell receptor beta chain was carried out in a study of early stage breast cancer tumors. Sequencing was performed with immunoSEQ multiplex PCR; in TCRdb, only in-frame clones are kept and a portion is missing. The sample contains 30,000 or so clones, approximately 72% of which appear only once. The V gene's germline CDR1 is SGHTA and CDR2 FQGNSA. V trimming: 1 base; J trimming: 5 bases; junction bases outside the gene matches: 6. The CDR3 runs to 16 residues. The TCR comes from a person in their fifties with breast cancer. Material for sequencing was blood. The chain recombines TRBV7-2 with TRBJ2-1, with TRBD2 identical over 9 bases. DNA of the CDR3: TGTGCCAGCAGCTTAGATCGTCCTAGCGGGAACAATGAGCAGTTCTTC. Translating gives CASSLDRPSGNNEQFF.